Sequencing of this TCR beta chain was carried out in a study of breast tumors, draining lymph nodes, adjacent tissues. Findings of the study overall: Tumor and nontumor repertoires were significantly more similar in luminal-like than in basal-like breast cancer. Compared with lymph nodes, tumors were less diverse; compared with nontumor tissue, more. The lymph node origin of tumor T cells was framed as consistent with a hypothesis, not demonstrated.

Breast cancer patients provided tissue from their axillary draining lymph nodes. In TCRdb, the multiplex PCR reads were re-called with MiXCR into one record per CDR3 protein. The top ten hold 3% to 4% of the sample, which has around 130,000 distinct CDR3 sequences, 20% seen once. Germline CDR1 reads KGHSH; CDR2 reads LQKENI. The V end lost 0 bases, the J end lost 1 base, and 9 bases lay between the germline ends. The CDR3 has 16 amino acids. This clonotype was seen a few times. The antigen remains unidentified. Sample: axillary lymph node tissue. The chain couples TRBV18 to TRBJ2-2; D perhaps matches TRBD1 (6 bases). This TCR was sampled from a female donor with breast cancer. Some clones in this sample may be carry-over from other donors' samples. CDR3 bases: TGTGCCAGCTCACCACCTGGGGGCTTGAACACCGGGGAGCTGTTTTTT. Protein product: CASSPPGGLNTGELFF.